These 6 T cell receptor beta chains originate from one sample sequenced in a study of blood T cell repertoires in COVID-19. The protocol was immunoSEQ multiplex PCR, while the TCRdb copy is restricted to in-frame clones and leaves out a portion. The table shows tens of thousands of clones, with 80% to 90% occurring only once. The sequencing sample was made of peripheral blood. The receptors originated from a man between 50 and 59 years old with active COVID-19.

The chain couples TRBV3-1 (or the pseudogene TRBV3-2) to TRBJ2-5; D is uncertain. Germline lookup yields CDR1 LGHDT and CDR2 YNNKEL (reference sequence). The CDR3 spans 14 residues. The V end was cut by 4 bases, the J end by 1 base, with 10 bases between. The CDR3 reads CASSLRNTQETQYF. The CDR3 bases are TGTGCCAGCAGCCTTCGTAACACCCAAGAGACCCAGTACTTC.

This chain links TRBV6-5 with TRBJ1-1; the match to TRBD1 covers 9 bases. Unmatched junction bases numbered 8, after V lost 6 bases and J lost 6 bases. Germline V gene sequence: CDR1 MNHEY, CDR2 SVGAGI. The CDR3 is 14 residues long. CDR3 region: CASRHQTGGSEAFF. The CDR3 DNA follows: TGTGCCAGCAGGCACCAGACAGGGGGGTCTGAAGCTTTCTTT.

V usage is TRBV28 and J usage is TRBJ1-6; the match to TRBD1 covers 8 bases. The CDR3 totals 16 residues. Germline V gives CDR1 MDHEN, CDR2 SYDVKM. J lost 5 bases, V lost 3 bases, and 6 bases had no gene match. CDR3 DNA sequence: TGTGCCAGCAGTTTTTCCCAGGGGGCGAATAATTCACCCCTCCACTTT. It yields the protein CASSFSQGANNSPLHF.

This clone has only a few counts. The chain has TRBV5-4 and TRBJ1-1; 7 positions agree with TRBD1. There are 15 residues in the CDR3. CDR1 and CDR2 (germline): SGHNT, YYREEE (reference sequence). V shed 8 bases, J shed 1 base, and the junction held 11 bases outside the gene matches. The CDR3 DNA reads TGTGCCAGTCACCCCCCAACAGGGGAGAACACTGAAGCTTTCTTT. Its translation: CASHPPTGENTEAFF.

This clone was seen more than once but under ten times. The chain couples TRBV10-3 to TRBJ2-7; TRBD1 matches at 8 bases. Germline-derived CDR1 and CDR2 are ENHRY and SYGVKD. The CDR3 is 16 amino acids. Trimming took 6 bases from V and 0 from J; bases not matched to a gene: 10. The CDR3 bases are TGTGCCATCAGATCGCCTCGGACAGGGAGCTCCTACGAGCAGTACTTC. The encoded protein is CAIRSPRTGSSYEQYF.

The sample holds one count of this clone. V and J are TRBV6-5 and TRBJ1-1, with 7 positions matching TRBD1. Per germline, CDR1 MNHEY and CDR2 SVGAGI. The CDR3 extends over 11 amino acids. J was trimmed by 11 bases and V by 6 bases; bases with no gene match: 6. The CDR3 loop reads CASSRQGRAFF. The CDR3 DNA sequence: TGTGCCAGCAGCCGACAGGGTAGGGCTTTCTTT.